This record covers a single T cell receptor (beta chain). These data come from a study of blood T cell repertoires in COVID-19. Germline loops: CDR1 SGHAT, CDR2 FQNNGV. The CDR3 length is 14 residues. The V segment lost 5 bases and the J segment 6 bases; nucleotides outside the gene matches: 6. Profiled with immunoSEQ multiplex PCR; TCRdb holds only in-frame clones, not every one. The profile shows under 300,000 clones, roughly 84% of them singletons. The chain combines TRBV11-2 with TRBJ1-5; 8 bases are shared with TRBD1. This receptor was taken from a woman aged 35 to 49 who had recovered from COVID-19. The sequenced sample was peripheral blood. This CDR3 is CASSNTGGGQPQHF. The CDR3 nucleotides read TGTGCCAGCAGCAACACAGGGGGAGGTCAGCCCCAGCATTTT.